This T cell receptor (beta chain) was retrieved from a study of cytomegalovirus exposure and HLA in healthy donors. In the PCR, 60 Vbeta and 13 Jbeta primers were used. This table comes from immunoSEQ multiplex PCR, and its TCRdb copy is limited to in-frame clones, with some not included. Altogether about 140,000 clones are present, 75% to 85% being singletons, with the ten largest covering 1.3%. V dropped 5 bases and J dropped 5; count of bases not matched to a gene: 7. Germline CDR1 is SQVTM and CDR2 is ANQGSEA. This CDR3 comprises 13 residues. This clone was seen a handful of times. Antigen specificity is unknown. Study results and limitations: There were reportedly fewer N-insertions in an Asian-associated ancestry cluster than the roughly 680-donor mean, in a later analysis. Previously analyzed data showed that most TCR beta V segments were productive at a frequency of about 87% or about 30%.

The TCR originated in a woman between 40 and 50 years old in good health and CMV-seronegative. The chain combines TRBV29-1 with TRBJ2-5; 8 bases are a match to TRBD2. Sequences were obtained from PBMCs. The CDR3, as DNA: TGCAGCGTTTCGGCGGGGGGCAGTGAGACCCAGTACTTC. It codes for CSVSAGGSETQYF.